This entry lists 24 T cell receptor beta chains sequenced from one sample in a study of cytomegalovirus exposure and HLA in healthy donors. PCR used 60 Vbeta primers and 13 Jbeta primers. Here immunoSEQ multiplex PCR was the method, and the copy in TCRdb shows in-frame clones only, minus some. The table shows some 150,000 clones, with around 72% occurring only once. The sample taken for sequencing was PBMCs. The source of these receptors is a man aged 18-30 years in good health and CMV-seropositive.

This chain uses TRBV7-6 with TRBJ2-1; 7 bases are a match to TRBD2. The CDR3 sequence is 16 residues long. Germline V gene lookup returns CDR1 SGHVS and CDR2 FNYEAQ. J gave up 5 bases and V 0 bases, and 7 bases lay outside the gene matches. DNA of the CDR3: TGTGCCAGCAGCTTAGCGGGTGAGCGGGAAGACAATGAGCAGTTCTTC. The encoded protein is CASSLAGEREDNEQFF.

The rearrangement uses TRBV5-1 and TRBJ2-5, with 8 nucleotides matching TRBD2. This CDR3 is 15 amino acids long. Germline V gene data show CDR1 as SGHRS and CDR2 as YFSETQ. V lost 4 bases, J lost 2 bases, and 7 bases stayed unmatched. CDR3 residues: CASSRTSLRQETQYF. The CDR3 DNA is TGCGCCAGCAGCCGGACTAGCCTGAGACAAGAGACCCAGTACTTC. Together with reference TRBV5-1 and TRBJ2-5, the CDR3 gives the full variable domain: KAGVTQTPRYLIKTRGQQVTLSCSPISGHRSVSWYQQTPGQGLQFLFEYFSETQRNKGNFPGRFSGRQFSNSRSEMNVSTLELGDSALYLCASSRTSLRQETQYFGPGTRLLVL.

This chain uses TRBV18 with TRBJ2-7; possible D gene TRBD1, 6 bases. V was shortened by 0 bases and J by 4 bases, with 13 bases between the two germline ends. Germline V gives CDR1 KGHSH, CDR2 LQKENI. The CDR3 length is 15 residues. CDR3 DNA: TGTGCCAGCTCACCACCGGGGGCCGCCAAATACGAGCAGTACTTC. Residues: CASSPPGAAKYEQYF.

The chain recombines TRBV6-5 with TRBJ1-1; D gene ambiguous. The CDR3 extends over 13 amino acids. Germline CDR1 MNHEY, CDR2 SVGAGI. Trimming removed 6 bases from V and 9 bases from J, with 17 bases in between. This chain's CDR3 is CASRTLDGEKAFF. The CDR3 coding sequence is TGTGCCAGCAGGACCTTAGACGGGGAGAAAGCTTTCTTT.

The rearrangement joins TRBV7-9 to TRBJ1-1; possibly TRBD1 for D (5 bases). The CDR3 is made up of 15 amino acids. V lost 4 bases, J lost 6 bases, and 18 bases lay in between. The germline CDR1 and CDR2 sequences are SEHNR and FQNEAQ (reference sequence). Here the CDR3 reads CASSSPTRVKAEAFF. CDR3 coding DNA: TGTGCCAGCAGCTCCCCCACCAGGGTCAAGGCTGAAGCTTTCTTT.

The chain has TRBV4-2 and TRBJ2-3; 14 nucleotides match TRBD2. With V trimmed by 4 bases and J by 6 bases, 9 bases remained unmatched. The CDR3 sequence is 17 residues long. Germline CDR1 and CDR2: LGHNA and YNFKEQ. DNA of the CDR3: TGTGCCAGCAGCCTATCGGGACTAGCGGGAGAGGGGGATACGCAGTATTTT. It codes for CASSLSGLAGEGDTQYF.

The rearrangement uses TRBV28 and TRBJ2-1; 13 bases fit TRBD2. From germline, CDR1 is MDHEN and CDR2 SYDVKM. This CDR3 has 17 amino acids. With V trimmed by 3 bases and J by 8 bases, 10 bases remained unmatched. CDR3 protein: CASSFRTSGGLKDEQFF. In DNA form, the CDR3 reads TGTGCCAGCAGTTTCCGGACTAGCGGGGGACTAAAAGATGAGCAGTTCTTC.

The chain is built from TRBV4-2 and TRBJ2-5; 10 nucleotides match TRBD2. With V trimmed by 5 bases and J by 1 base, 4 bases remained unmatched. Per germline, CDR1 LGHNA and CDR2 YNFKEQ. The CDR3 length is 15 residues. DNA of the CDR3: TGTGCCAGCAGCATTAGCGGGAGGCCCCAAGAGACCCAGTACTTC. It encodes CASSISGRPQETQYF.

CDR3 DNA sequence: TGTGCCAGCAGTGACCGCAGGGCAGGGAGCAATCAGCCCCAGCATTTT. Protein sequence: CASSDRRAGSNQPQHF. This rearrangement joins TRBV25-1 to TRBJ1-5; weak D call: TRBD1 (5 bases). The CDR3 sequence is 16 residues long. CDR1 MGHDK and CDR2 SYGVNS come from the germline V gene. Trimming removed 3 bases from V and 1 base from J, with 13 bases in between.

The sample holds a few counts of this clone. The gene calls are TRBV6-4 and TRBJ2-3, with 10 nucleotides matching TRBD2. J was trimmed by 1 base and V by 2 bases; bases with no gene match: 3. The CDR3 length is 16 residues. The germline V gene has CDR1 MRHNA and CDR2 SNTAGT. In nucleotides, the CDR3 is TGTGCCAGCAGTGACGACAGCGGGGGGGGCACAGATACGCAGTATTTT. Translation: CASSDDSGGGTDTQYF.

V and J are TRBV9 and TRBJ2-7, with D possibly TRBD1 on 6 matching bases. The CDR3 is made up of 14 amino acids. V shed 3 bases and J shed 1 base, with 11 bases lying between them. The germline gives CDR1 SGDLS, CDR2 YYNGEE. The CDR3 protein is CASSGRDNSYEQYF. In nucleotides, the CDR3 is TGTGCCAGCAGCGGCCGGGACAATTCCTACGAGCAGTACTTC.

The chain links TRBV19 to TRBJ2-7, with TRBD1 as a possible D gene (6 bases). V was pared by 10 bases and J by 3 bases, with 10 bases between. The CDR3 extends over 11 amino acids. Looked up from germline, CDR1 is LNHDA and CDR2 is SQIVND (reference sequence). The CDR3 reads CATEGHYEQYF. The CDR3 region has the DNA TGTGCCACCGAGGGACACTACGAGCAGTACTTC.

CDR3 in amino acids: CARNQGNSNQPQHF. In DNA, the CDR3 is TGTGCCAGAAATCAGGGGAATAGCAATCAGCCCCAGCATTTT. V is TRBV27 and J is TRBJ1-5, with D possibly TRBD1 on 6 matching bases. This CDR3 has 14 residues. V lost 9 bases and J 0 bases, leaving 12 bases between the germline ends. The germline V gene encodes CDR1 MNHEY and CDR2 SMNVEV (reference sequence).

The chain carries TRBV6-5 and TRBJ1-2; D uncertain. Germline values: CDR1 MNHEY, CDR2 SVGAGI. V gave up 5 bases and J gave up 3 bases, with 10 bases separating them. This CDR3 has 13 residues. The CDR3 loop reads CASSNQADYGYTF. The CDR3 DNA reads TGTGCCAGCAGTAACCAAGCGGACTATGGCTACACCTTC.

The chain joins TRBV30 to TRBJ2-6, with D maybe TRBD2 (5 bases). CDR1 and CDR2 (germline): GTSNPN, SVGIG (reference sequence). Trimming removed 1 base at V and 2 bases at J, with 6 bases between. There are 14 residues in the CDR3. This CDR3 reads CAWSGAAGANVLTF. In DNA form, the CDR3 reads TGTGCCTGGAGTGGAGCGGCTGGGGCCAACGTCCTGACTTTC.

This chain connects TRBV20-1 to TRBJ1-5, with D unclear. The CDR3 has 11 amino acids. Trimming pared 1 base from V and 5 bases from J, leaving 3 bases between. Germline V lookup: CDR1 DFQATT, CDR2 SNEGSKA (reference sequence). The CDR3, as DNA: TGCAGTGCTAGAGGCGATCAGCCCCAGCATTTT. This encodes CSARGDQPQHF.

Concerning this clone: Other DNA sequences of this sample code for an identical CDR3. The chain recombines TRBV5-4 with TRBJ2-1, with D possibly matching TRBD1 (5 bases). Deletions cut 0 bases from V and 7 bases from J, with 5 bases between. The CDR3 has 12 residues. Per the germline V gene, CDR1 is SGHNT and CDR2 is YYREEE (reference sequence). The CDR3 here is CASSLDRNEQFF. CDR3 DNA sequence: TGTGCCAGCAGCTTGGACAGGAATGAGCAGTTCTTC.

The count of this clone is one. CDR3 region: CASSPETGTYGYTF. In DNA form, the CDR3 reads TGTGCCAGTAGTCCAGAGACAGGAACGTATGGCTACACCTTC. The gene calls are TRBV19 and TRBJ1-2; a possible D gene is TRBD1 (6 bases). The V and J ends lost 5 bases and 5 bases respectively, with 15 bases between them. Germline-derived CDR1 and CDR2 are LNHDA and SQIVND (reference sequence). The CDR3 consists of 14 residues.

This sequence joins TRBV27 and TRBJ2-1; D gene ambiguous. This CDR3 contains 16 residues. V gave up 5 bases and J gave up 0 bases, with 14 bases separating them. Germline CDR1 MNHEY, CDR2 SMNVEV (reference sequence). CDR3 in DNA: TGTGCCAGCAGTGAATCGTCGGCGGTCTCCTACAATGAGCAGTTCTTC. Its protein product is CASSESSAVSYNEQFF.

This chain connects TRBV2 to TRBJ1-5; D call uncertain. Trimming took 5 bases from V and 2 from J, leaving 13 bases between them. The V gene's germline CDR1 is SNHLY and CDR2 FYNNEI. The CDR3 is 15 amino acids. CDR3 sequence (DNA): TGTGCCAGCAGTTCCCAGAGTAGCGGCAATCAGCCCCAGCATTTT. This codes for CASSSQSSGNQPQHF.

The V gene is TRBV18, the J gene TRBJ1-1, with D unclear. The CDR3 has 11 residues. CDR1 and CDR2 from the germline V gene are KGHSH and LQKENI. The ends were cut back, 6 bases at V and 8 bases at J, with 10 bases in the middle. In nucleotides, the CDR3 is TGTGCCAGCTCGTCTCAGGCAGAAGCTTTCTTT. Its protein is CASSSQAEAFF.

In its sample, this clone was seen once. The chain's CDR3 is CASSLTSGNEQFF. In DNA, the CDR3 is TGTGCCAGCAGCTTGACTAGCGGGAATGAGCAGTTCTTC. The gene calls are TRBV5-4 and TRBJ2-1; 9 bases map to TRBD2. V shed 1 base and J 7 bases; nucleotides not matched to a gene: 0. This CDR3 has 13 residues. Germline assignment: CDR1 SGHNT and CDR2 YYREEE (reference sequence).

This clone was seen once. The CDR3 region has the DNA TGTGCCAGCAGCTTTAGCGGGGGAAGCTCCTACGAGCAGTACTTC. It is translated as CASSFSGGSSYEQYF. The chain links TRBV7-8 to TRBJ2-7; 9 bases align to TRBD2. The trim removed 3 bases at V and 0 bases at J, leaving 3 bases unmatched. The CDR3 covers 15 residues. In germline, CDR1 is SGHVS, CDR2 FQNEAQ.

The J gene is TRBJ2-3, the V gene TRBV7-2; TRBD2 matches at 8 bases. Germline V gene sequence: CDR1 SGHTA, CDR2 FQGNSA. With 6 bases clipped from V and 0 bases from J, the junction kept 5 bases outside the gene matches. The CDR3 sequence is 15 residues long. DNA for the CDR3: TGTGCCAGCAGGGGGGCTAGCGGGAGCACAGATACGCAGTATTTT. It encodes CASRGASGSTDTQYF.